Listed below are T cell receptor beta chains from one sample, sequenced in a study of blood T cell repertoires in COVID-19. Assay used: immunoSEQ multiplex PCR; TCRdb lists only in-frame clones, some missing. This sample has some 140,000 clones; nearly 80% occur once, and the top ten carry roughly 1.5%. Sequencing used peripheral blood. Receptors were obtained from an older man with acute or convalescent COVID-19. Each CDR3 is given with its conserved first and last residue. Each record gives: D gene, V gene, J gene, clone size, CDR3 DNA, CDR3 protein. D genes are given only for firm matches. Only part of the rows carry a size: once, few, many, or a class if the clone is expanded.

>-|TRBV5-1|TRBJ1-2|-
TGCGCCAGCAGCGCGCCGAACCAGGGGATCTATGGCTACACCTTC
CASSAPNQGIYGYTF
>TRBD2|TRBV11-3|TRBJ2-2|once
TGTGCCAGCAGCATCACCGGACTAGCTGGCACCGGGGAGCTGTTTTTT
CASSITGLAGTGELFF
>-|TRBV12-3/TRBV12-4|TRBJ2-5|-
TGTGCCAGCCGAAAGGGGGAGACCCAGTACTTC
CASRKGETQYF
>TRBD1|TRBV4-3|TRBJ1-1|once
TGCGCCAGCAGCCAAGAGGAGACAGGGGTTCGGAGTGAAGCTTTCTTT
CASSQEETGVRSEAFF
>TRBD2|TRBV5-1|TRBJ2-5|-
TGCGCCAGCAGCAGGTCGGCGGGGGAACAAGAGACCCAGTACTTC
CASSRSAGEQETQYF
>-|TRBV3-1/TRBV3-2|TRBJ2-1|few
TGTGCCAGCAGCCATTCGATAGCCCATGAGCAGTTCTTC
CASSHSIAHEQFF
>-|TRBV6-5|TRBJ2-3|-
TGTGCCAGCCGGACAGGCACAGATACGCAGTATTTT
CASRTGTDTQYF
>TRBD1|TRBV24-1|TRBJ2-7|-
TGTGCCACCAGTGATTTTCCGACAGGGTTGGCCTACGAGCAGTACTTC
CATSDFPTGLAYEQYF
>TRBD1|TRBV3-1/TRBV3-2|TRBJ1-2|-
TGTGCCAGCAGCCAAGATGGCCCAGGGGGCAGTGGCTACACCTTC
CASSQDGPGGSGYTF
>-|TRBV11-2|TRBJ1-1|few
TGTGCCAGCAGCTTAGGGTGGACAGTTGAAGCTTTCTTT
CASSLGWTVEAFF